This TCR beta chain was recorded in a study of OX40 agonist ivuxolimab in advanced cancers. Findings and caveats of the study: Researchers report that CD8+ T cells had, on average, more expanded clones than CD4+.

This table comes from immunoSEQ multiplex PCR, and its TCRdb copy is limited to in-frame clones, with some not included. The sample contains 30,000 to 45,000 clones, around nine tenths of which appear only once. Germline assignment: CDR1 SGHDT and CDR2 YYEEEE. This CDR3 is built from 15 residues. The V end was cut by 1 base, the J end by 0 bases, with 8 bases between. Concerning this clone itself: Its antigen is unknown.

The chain joins TRBV5-6 to TRBJ1-5; D call uncertain. The source of this sequence is an adult with an advanced solid tumor such as melanoma, head and neck, liver or kidney cancer. The sample was CD4+ or CD8+ T cells sorted from blood, taken in a trial of the OX40 agonist ivuxolimab. CDR3 coding DNA: TGTGCCAGCAGCTTGCTCCTAGATAGCAATCAGCCCCAGCATTTT. Protein sequence: CASSLLLDSNQPQHF.